These 5 T cell receptor beta chains originate from one sample sequenced in a study of response to subunit inactivated influenza vaccine. TCRdb used MiXCR to reprocess the RT-PCR reads, holding one entry per CDR3 protein. The sample lists hundreds of thousands of distinct CDR3 sequences, less than 20% occurring once. The sequences come from PBMCs from blood, collected more than 4 days after vaccination. The source is a middle-aged man who received an inactivated influenza vaccine.

The chain joins TRBV3-1 to TRBJ2-7; no reliable D call. V was clipped by 5 bases and J by 4 bases, with 9 bases between them. The CDR3 consists of 12 residues. The germline gives CDR1 LGHDT, CDR2 YNNKEL (reference sequence). The CDR3, as DNA: TGTGCCAGCAGCAAGACGAGGTACGAGCAGTACTTC. Translation gives CASSKTRYEQYF.

The rearrangement joins TRBV12-3 or TRBV12-4 to TRBJ1-1, with D uncertain. V was shortened by 2 bases and J by 4 bases, with 5 bases between the two germline ends. This CDR3 contains 12 residues. The CDR3 nucleotides read TGTGCCAGCAGTTTACTTAGCACTGAAGCTTTCTTT. It encodes CASSLLSTEAFF.

V gene TRBV20-1 combines with J gene TRBJ2-5; 10 bases are shared with TRBD2. The junction had 12 bases not matched to a gene; V was cut back by 6 bases and J by 5 bases. Germline loops: CDR1 DFQATT, CDR2 SNEGSKA (reference sequence). This CDR3 has 15 residues. The CDR3 reads CSAYQGLADRETQYF. The CDR3 DNA reads TGCAGTGCCTATCAAGGACTAGCGGACCGGGAGACCCAGTACTTC.

This chain links TRBV9 with TRBJ2-7; no firm D call. Trimming left V 0 bases short and J 7 bases short, with 8 bases between. This CDR3 is built from 12 residues. Germline V gene data show CDR1 as SGDLS and CDR2 as YYNGEE. The CDR3 sequence is CASSVENGEQYF. The CDR3, as DNA: TGTGCCAGCAGCGTAGAGAACGGGGAGCAGTACTTC.

The chain uses TRBV6-5 and TRBJ1-1, with D possibly TRBD1 on 6 matching bases. V was clipped by 2 bases and J by 3 bases, with 19 bases between them. CDR3 size: 17 residues. Looked up from germline, CDR1 is MNHEY and CDR2 is SVGAGI. The CDR3 sequence is CASSYPRGRGLDTEAFF. As DNA, the CDR3 is TGTGCCAGCAGTTACCCTCGAGGCAGGGGCCTGGACACTGAAGCTTTCTTT.